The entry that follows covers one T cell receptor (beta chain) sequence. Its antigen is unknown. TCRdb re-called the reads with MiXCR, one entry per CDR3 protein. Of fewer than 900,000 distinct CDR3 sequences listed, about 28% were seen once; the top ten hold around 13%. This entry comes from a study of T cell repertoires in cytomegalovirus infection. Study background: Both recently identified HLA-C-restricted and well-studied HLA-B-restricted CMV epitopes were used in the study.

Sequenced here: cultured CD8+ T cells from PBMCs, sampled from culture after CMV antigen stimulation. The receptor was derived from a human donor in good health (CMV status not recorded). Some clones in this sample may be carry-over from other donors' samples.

The CDR3 loop is CASSLVGGGVGGGDEQFF. CDR3 nucleotides: TGTGCCAGCAGCTTAGTTGGGGGTGGGGTAGGGGGGGGTGATGAGCAGTTCTTC. This chain joins TRBV7-6 and TRBJ2-1; D possibly corresponds to TRBD2 (7 bases). Deletions cut 1 base from V and 8 bases from J, with 24 bases between. Germline V CDR1 and CDR2: SGHVS, FNYEAQ. The CDR3 covers 18 residues.